This TCR beta chain appears in the sequencing data of a study of blood T cell repertoires in COVID-19. Study at large: Nucleic acid was either cDNA or gDNA, and it came from T cells, B-cell-depleted T cells, or PBMCs.

Germline-derived CDR1 and CDR2 are SEHNR and FQNEAQ (reference sequence). CDR3 length: 18 residues. With 2 bases clipped from V and 8 bases from J, the junction kept 15 bases outside the gene matches. Assay: immunoSEQ multiplex PCR; the TCRdb copy retains only in-frame clones and omits some. This sample has 150,000 to 200,000 clones, with about 80% found just once. This TCR was recovered from a woman older than 75 with acute or convalescent COVID-19. The V and J genes are TRBV7-9 and TRBJ2-1; 10 bases map to TRBD2. Sequenced material: peripheral blood. The CDR3 DNA is TGTGCCAGCAGCTTACCCTACCAGGCCGGGACTAGCGTCGATGAGCAGTTCTTC. Protein sequence: CASSLPYQAGTSVDEQFF.